This T cell receptor (beta chain) was captured in a study of tumour-infiltrating T cells in Burkitt lymphoma. About the study: Survival, overall and progression-free, tracked with productive clonality.

The CDR3 extends over 17 amino acids. The V end was cut by 1 base, the J end by 8 bases, with 22 bases between. Germline lookup yields CDR1 SGHKS and CDR2 YYEKEE (reference sequence). Libraries were prepared by immunoSEQ multiplex PCR; TCRdb keeps only in-frame clonotypes and omits some of them. The sample has 2,000 to 2,500 clones, 60% to 80% seen once. Sequenced sample: tumor tissue. The rearrangement links TRBV5-5 to TRBJ2-1, with D maybe TRBD1 (5 bases). The TCR originated in a human donor with diffuse large B-cell lymphoma. CDR3 amino acids: CASSLQGGDLTFDEQFF. In nucleotides, the CDR3 is TGTGCCAGCAGCTTGCAGGGTGGGGATCTAACGTTCGATGAGCAGTTCTTC.